Below, 27 T cell receptor beta chains from the same sample are listed, as sequenced in a study of neurological immune-mediated disorders. Time point noted: longitudinal time-point 3. TCRdb passed the 5' RACE reads through MiXCR, listing each CDR3 protein once. The profile covers 53,000 or so distinct CDR3 sequences, with roughly 7.7% appearing a single time and roughly 2% taken by the ten largest. Sample: PBMCs. The receptors derive from a woman in her forties in good health.

This clonotype showed up many times. CDR3 DNA: TGCAGTGCTAGAGAGACAGGGTTCACTGAAGCTTTCTTT. Protein sequence: CSARETGFTEAFF. This sequence joins TRBV20-1 and TRBJ1-1; the match to TRBD1 covers 7 bases. With V trimmed by 0 bases and J by 4 bases, 2 bases remained unmatched. Germline-derived CDR1 and CDR2 are DFQATT and SNEGSKA (reference sequence). The CDR3 totals 13 residues.

This clonotype was observed many times. The V gene is TRBV25-1, the J gene TRBJ2-1, with D perhaps matching TRBD2 (5 bases). Looked up from germline, CDR1 is MGHDK and CDR2 is SYGVNS. V lost 1 base, J lost 15 bases, and 22 bases lay in between. This CDR3 has 15 amino acids. CDR3 nucleotides: TGTGCCAGCAGTGAATCGAGGCTAGCTTACGGGATTCCGTTCTTC. Amino acid sequence: CASSESRLAYGIPFF.

This clonotype was recorded many times. The chain couples TRBV20-1 to TRBJ2-1; TRBD2 is a possible D gene (5 bases). Trimming shortened V by 0 bases and J by 10 bases, and 13 bases separated the two germline ends. CDR3 length: 13 residues. Germline V gene sequence: CDR1 DFQATT, CDR2 SNEGSKA (reference sequence). The CDR3 DNA reads TGCAGTGCTAGAGATAAGGACTGGCCCGAGCAGTTCTTC. Its protein is CSARDKDWPEQFF.

This clonotype was seen at least ten times. The V call is TRBV5-5, the J call TRBJ2-1; a possible D gene is TRBD1 (5 bases). Trimming left V 4 bases short and J 5 bases short, with 13 bases between. CDR1 and CDR2 (germline): SGHKS, YYEKEE (reference sequence). The CDR3 extends over 14 amino acids. The CDR3 loop reads CASSETDRNNEQFF. In DNA form, the CDR3 reads TGTGCCAGCAGCGAGACAGACAGAAACAATGAGCAGTTCTTC. The whole variable domain, filled in from reference TRBV5-5 and TRBJ2-1, reads DAGVTQSPTHLIKTRGQQVTLRCSPISGHKSVSWYQQVLGQGPQFIFQYYEKEERGRGNFPDRFSARQFPNYSSELNVNALLLGDSALYLCASSETDRNNEQFFGPGTRLTVL.

This clonotype has ten or more counts. This CDR3 reads CASSSSRQNTEAFF. In DNA form, the CDR3 reads TGTGCCAGCAGTAGTAGCAGGCAGAACACTGAAGCTTTCTTT. The chain uses TRBV27 and TRBJ1-1; D is unclear. Germline V gene data show CDR1 as MNHEY and CDR2 as SMNVEV (reference sequence). V lost 5 bases to trimming and J lost 1 base, with 11 bases between them. This CDR3 spans 14 amino acids.

In this sample, this clonotype turned up many times. The chain employs TRBV6-5 and TRBJ1-1, with unresolved D. Germline loops: CDR1 MNHEY, CDR2 SVGAGI. The CDR3 is 16 amino acids. V dropped 5 bases and J dropped 0 bases, with 16 bases sitting between them. CDR3 protein: CASSITPGRLNTEAFF. The CDR3, as DNA: TGTGCCAGCAGTATTACCCCCGGGCGTCTGAACACTGAAGCTTTCTTT.

This clonotype was observed many times. The rearrangement links TRBV27 to TRBJ1-1; D uncertain. The germline V gene encodes CDR1 MNHEY and CDR2 SMNVEV (reference sequence). This CDR3 is built from 14 residues. V was shortened by 3 bases and J by 4 bases, with 12 bases between the two germline ends. CDR3 protein: CASSLGSTSTEAFF. In DNA form, the CDR3 reads TGTGCCAGCAGTTTGGGTTCCACCAGCACTGAAGCTTTCTTT.

Of note for this clonotype: This may be a read error: a much more frequent sequence differs by one nucleotide. The chain uses TRBV10-3 and TRBJ1-1; 8 nucleotides agree with TRBD1. The CDR3 consists of 14 residues. Trimming at V came to 10 bases and at J to 7 bases, leaving 14 bases not matched to a gene. Germline V CDR1 and CDR2: ENHRY, SYGVKD. CDR3 nucleotides: TGTGCCAGAAGACCGTGGGGACAGGTCGGTGAAGCTTTCTTT. Translation gives CARRPWGQVGEAFF.

The rearrangement links TRBV5-1 to TRBJ2-1; 9 bases are shared with TRBD1. Germline V lookup: CDR1 SGHRS, CDR2 YFSETQ. The CDR3 has 15 amino acids. V lost 7 bases to trimming and J lost 4 bases; unmatched junction nucleotides: 9. CDR3 sequence (DNA): TGCGCCAGCGGTCGACAGGGACAGGGTTACAATGAGCAGTTCTTC. Translation gives CASGRQGQGYNEQFF. The full variable domain, completed using reference TRBV5-1 and TRBJ2-1, is KAGVTQTPRYLIKTRGQQVTLSCSPISGHRSVSWYQQTPGQGLQFLFEYFSETQRNKGNFPGRFSGRQFSNSRSEMNVSTLELGDSALYLCASGRQGQGYNEQFFGPGTRLTVL.

This clonotype was recorded many times. CDR3 nucleotides: TGCGCCAGCAGCTTGGTGGGGGCGAGCACAGATACGCAGTATTTT. It translates to CASSLVGASTDTQYF. The chain has TRBV5-1 and TRBJ2-3; D is possibly TRBD1 (6 bases). Deletions cut 0 bases from V and 0 bases from J, with 8 bases between. The length of the CDR3 is 15 residues. CDR1 is SGHRS, CDR2 YFSETQ, per germline.

V and J are TRBV30 and TRBJ2-6; TRBD2 matches 9 bases. CDR1 GTSNPN and CDR2 SVGIG come from the germline V gene (reference sequence). The ends lost 4 bases at V and 2 bases at J; junction bases unmatched: 12. This CDR3 contains 18 residues. CDR3 residues: CAWTSWTSASPGANVLTF. The CDR3 nucleotides are TGTGCCTGGACCTCTTGGACTAGCGCCTCCCCTGGGGCCAACGTCCTGACTTTC.

This clonotype came up a few times. The chain recombines TRBV13 with TRBJ1-2, with D uncertain. The germline gives CDR1 PRHDT, CDR2 FYEKMQ (reference sequence). The CDR3 is 12 residues long. The V end was cut by 3 bases, the J end by 6 bases, with 8 bases between. CDR3 in DNA: TGTGCCAGCAGCTTCCAGATTGATGGCTACACCTTC. Protein product: CASSFQIDGYTF.

This clonotype was detected many times. The chain employs TRBV20-1 and TRBJ2-7, with 9 bases that match TRBD2. The CDR3 runs to 15 residues. After removal of 6 bases from V and 1 base from J, the junction contained 10 bases not matched to a gene. Germline V gene lookup returns CDR1 DFQATT and CDR2 SNEGSKA (reference sequence). DNA for the CDR3: TGCAGTGCCCCCGCCGCGACTAGCGGATCCTACGAGCAGTACTTC. Translating it yields CSAPAATSGSYEQYF.

This clonotype was counted many times. This chain connects TRBV13 to TRBJ1-4; D remains ambiguous. Germline assignment: CDR1 PRHDT and CDR2 FYEKMQ (reference sequence). The CDR3 length is 12 residues. V lost 3 bases to trimming and J lost 5 bases, with 4 bases between them. CDR3 sequence (DNA): TGTGCCAGCAGCTTTCAAAATGAAAAACTGTTTTTT. The encoded protein is CASSFQNEKLFF.

This clonotype was seen repeatedly, ten times or more. This rearrangement joins TRBV5-6 to TRBJ2-7; perhaps TRBD2 as D (6 bases). This CDR3 spans 13 amino acids. Germline CDR1 SGHDT, CDR2 YYEEEE. Trimming removed 1 base at V and 6 bases at J, with 11 bases between. CDR3 loop: CASSLFEGGEQYF. The CDR3 DNA reads TGTGCCAGCAGCTTGTTTGAGGGAGGCGAGCAGTACTTC.

This clonotype was counted at least ten times. The J gene is TRBJ2-7, the V gene TRBV6-5, with 13 bases aligning to TRBD2. This CDR3 has 16 amino acids. Trimming took 5 bases from V and 1 from J; bases not matched to a gene: 5. Germline assignment: CDR1 MNHEY and CDR2 SVGAGI. The chain's CDR3 is CASSRTSGGPSYEQYF. The DNA of the CDR3 is TGTGCCAGCAGTCGGACTAGCGGGGGCCCTTCCTACGAGCAGTACTTC.

This clonotype was recorded a few times. The chain joins TRBV4-3 to TRBJ1-1, with D perhaps TRBD1 (5 bases). V gave up 3 bases and J gave up 3 bases, with 14 bases separating them. The CDR3 runs 15 residues. The germline CDR1 and CDR2 sequences are LGHNA and YSLEER. The CDR3 sequence: CASSQGDRDYTEAFF. The CDR3 bases are TGCGCCAGCAGCCAGGGCGACCGGGACTACACTGAAGCTTTCTTT.

A remark on this clonotype: This sequence may be a read error, since a much larger clone differs from it by one base. V gene TRBV7-9 combines with J gene TRBJ1-2, with 7 bases matching TRBD1. CDR1 SEHNR and CDR2 FQNEAQ come from the germline V gene (reference sequence). The CDR3 has 15 residues. V was clipped by 5 bases and J by 6 bases; unmatched bases: 12. CDR3 region: CASSQAGGPMHGYTF. CDR3 sequence (DNA): TGTGCCAGCAGCCAAGCAGGGGGACCTATGCATGGCTACACCTTC. The variable domain in full, with the rest retrieved from reference TRBV7-9 and TRBJ1-2, is DTGVSQNPRHKITKRGQNVTFRCDPISEHNRLYWYRQTLGQGPEFLTYFQNEAQLEKSRLLSDRFSAERPKGSFSTLEIQRTEQGDSAMYLCASSQAGGPMHGYTFGSGTRLTVV.

CDR3 in DNA: TGCAGTGCTAGTCGTTCAACTAGCGGCTCCTACGAGCAGTACTTC. Its translation: CSASRSTSGSYEQYF. The J gene is TRBJ2-7, the V gene TRBV20-1; 8 nucleotides agree with TRBD2. Germline V gene lookup returns CDR1 DFQATT and CDR2 SNEGSKA (reference sequence). After removal of 3 bases from V and 0 bases from J, the junction contained 7 bases not matched to a gene. The CDR3 covers 15 residues.

This clonotype was counted at least ten times. The chain links TRBV24-1 to TRBJ2-3, with 10 bases lining up with TRBD1. This CDR3 has 14 residues. From germline, CDR1 is KGHDR and CDR2 SFDVKD. The J segment lost 4 bases and the V segment lost 10 bases, leaving 7 bases of the junction unmatched. The DNA for the CDR3 is TGTGCCACGGGACAGGGGCTGAGGGCAGATACGCAGTATTTT. Protein: CATGQGLRADTQYF.

A few counts support this clonotype. This chain connects TRBV3-1 to TRBJ2-3; maybe TRBD2 (7 bases). This CDR3 is built from 15 residues. Germline values: CDR1 LGHDT, CDR2 YNNKEL (reference sequence). V lost 0 bases to trimming and J lost 6 bases, with 13 bases between them. CDR3 sequence (DNA): TGTGCCAGCAGCCAAGATCGGGGGGCCATGGATACGCAGTATTTT. Encoded protein: CASSQDRGAMDTQYF.

This clonotype was counted at least ten times. The V gene is TRBV25-1, the J gene TRBJ2-5; 7 bases map to TRBD1. This CDR3 is built from 19 residues. The V and J ends lost 0 bases and 1 base, in that order; junction bases with no gene match: 14. Germline V gene sequence: CDR1 MGHDK, CDR2 SYGVNS. CDR3: CASSEYVGQTNRFQETQYF. The CDR3 DNA is TGTGCCAGCAGTGAATATGTGGGACAGACCAACAGATTCCAAGAGACCCAGTACTTC.

This clonotype was observed at least ten times. The gene calls are TRBV5-1 and TRBJ2-3; 8 positions match TRBD2. The J segment lost 4 bases and the V segment lost 2 bases, leaving 3 bases of the junction unmatched. Germline V gives CDR1 SGHRS, CDR2 YFSETQ. The CDR3 spans 14 residues. The CDR3 DNA reads as TGCGCCAGCAGCTTAGCGGGAGTATCAGATACGCAGTATTTT. It codes for CASSLAGVSDTQYF.

This clonotype was counted at least ten times. V and J are TRBV4-2 and TRBJ1-1, with a tentative D call TRBD1 (5 bases). The CDR3 totals 16 residues. The V gene lost 1 base and the J gene lost 2 bases, with 14 bases spanning the gap. The V gene's germline CDR1 is LGHNA and CDR2 YNFKEQ. DNA of the CDR3: TGTGCCAGCAGCCAAGCCATCACGCAGGGCAACACTGAAGCTTTCTTT. Residues: CASSQAITQGNTEAFF.

This clonotype came up many times. The chain carries TRBV2 and TRBJ1-5, with 10 bases aligning to TRBD1. Germline V gene lookup returns CDR1 SNHLY and CDR2 FYNNEI. With V trimmed by 6 bases and J by 6 bases, 5 bases remained unmatched. The CDR3 contains 14 residues. The CDR3 protein is CASRRQGAVQPQHF. The CDR3 bases are TGTGCCAGCAGGAGACAGGGGGCCGTTCAGCCCCAGCATTTT.

This clonotype has at least ten counts. The chain combines TRBV9 with TRBJ2-5; TRBD2 is a possible D gene (6 bases). The CDR3 covers 14 residues. The V gene's germline CDR1 is SGDLS and CDR2 YYNGEE. V lost 4 bases and J lost 1, with 11 bases in between. The DNA of the CDR3 is TGTGCCAGCAGCCGCGCGGGGACCCAAGAGACCCAGTACTTC. It translates to CASSRAGTQETQYF.

The table lists this clonotype with many counts. The chain links TRBV24-1 to TRBJ2-1, with D possibly TRBD2 on 6 matching bases. V was shortened by 5 bases and J by 3 bases, with 13 bases between the two germline ends. The CDR3 totals 15 residues. Germline loops: CDR1 KGHDR, CDR2 SFDVKD. The CDR3 sequence is CATSAGDYIYNEQFF. The CDR3 nucleotides read TGTGCCACCAGTGCGGGGGATTACATCTACAATGAGCAGTTCTTC.